The clone carrying this T cell receptor beta chain was seen only once. As yet, its antigen is unknown. The multiple sclerosis controls consisted of treatment-naive patients with relapsing-remitting disease, either stable or active. This record belongs to a study of CD8 T cells in Susac syndrome. Reverse transcription used about 0.5 to 1 ug RNA and random hexamers. By means of immunoSEQ multiplex PCR, TCR beta CDR3 spanning 54 Vbeta and 13 Jbeta underwent amplification. MiXCR was run by TCRdb on the immunoSEQ multiplex PCR reads, yielding one entry per CDR3 protein. The top ten clones hold approximately 0.11% of a sample with hundreds of thousands of distinct CDR3 sequences, 75% to 90% of them seen once. Germline values: CDR1 SNHLY, CDR2 FYNNEI. Trimming removed 0 bases at V and 3 bases at J, with 9 bases between. The CDR3 covers 15 residues. Study-level results: That the number of individuals in its TCR sequencing and HLA analysis was relatively small was acknowledged by the study.

V usage is TRBV2 and J usage is TRBJ2-1; D gene uncertain. Sequenced input: CD8+ T cells from PBMCs. The origin of this receptor is a human donor with multiple sclerosis. For the CDR3, the DNA is TGTGCCAGCAGTGAAGCCCTAAGCGACTACAATGAGCAGTTCTTC. Amino acid sequence: CASSEALSDYNEQFF.